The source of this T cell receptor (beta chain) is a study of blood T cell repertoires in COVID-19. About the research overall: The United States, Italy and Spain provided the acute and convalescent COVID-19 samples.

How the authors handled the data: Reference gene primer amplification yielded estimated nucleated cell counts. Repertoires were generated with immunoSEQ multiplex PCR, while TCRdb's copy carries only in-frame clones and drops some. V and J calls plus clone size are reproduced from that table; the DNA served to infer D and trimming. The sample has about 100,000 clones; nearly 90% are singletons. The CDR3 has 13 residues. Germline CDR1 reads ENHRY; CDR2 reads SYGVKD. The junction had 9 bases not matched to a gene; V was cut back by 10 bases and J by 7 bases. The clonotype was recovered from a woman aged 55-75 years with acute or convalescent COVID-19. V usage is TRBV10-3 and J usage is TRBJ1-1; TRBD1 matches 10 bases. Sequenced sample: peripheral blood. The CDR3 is CATGQGDRGEAFF. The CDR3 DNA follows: TGTGCCACCGGACAGGGGGATAGGGGTGAAGCTTTCTTT.